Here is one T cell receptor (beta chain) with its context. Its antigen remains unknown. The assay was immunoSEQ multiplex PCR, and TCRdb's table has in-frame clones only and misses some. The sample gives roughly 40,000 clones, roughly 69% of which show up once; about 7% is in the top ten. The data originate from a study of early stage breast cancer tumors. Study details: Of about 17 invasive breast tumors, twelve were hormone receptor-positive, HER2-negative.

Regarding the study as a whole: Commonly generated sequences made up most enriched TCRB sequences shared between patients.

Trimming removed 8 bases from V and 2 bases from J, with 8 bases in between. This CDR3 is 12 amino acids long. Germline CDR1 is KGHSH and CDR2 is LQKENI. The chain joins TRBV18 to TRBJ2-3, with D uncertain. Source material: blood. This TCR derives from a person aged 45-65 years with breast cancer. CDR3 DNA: TGTGCCAGCACTAACCTCACAGATACGCAGTATTTT. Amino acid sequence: CASTNLTDTQYF. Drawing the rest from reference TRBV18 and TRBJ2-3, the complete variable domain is NAGVMQNPRHLVRRRGQEARLRCSPMKGHSHVYWYRQLPEEGLKFMVYLQKENIIDESGMPKERFSAEFPKEGPSILRIQQVVRGDSAAYFCASTNLTDTQYFGPGTRLTVL.